This T cell receptor beta chain was recorded in a study of T-cell reconstitution after alpha-beta-depleted transplantation in children. The TCRbeta library was prepared with unique molecular identifiers. MiXCR, run by TCRdb on the PCR reads, gives a single entry per CDR3 protein. The table records 450,000 to 500,000 distinct CDR3 sequences, under 15% of them present only once. The material sequenced was PBMCs from the stem cell graft donor, taken from the stem cell graft. This TCR was sampled from a human donor who donated a stem cell graft to a child with combined immunodeficiency.

In nucleotides, the CDR3 is TGTGCCAGCAGCCGTACTAGCGGGGGTTACGAGCAGTACTTC. Its translation is CASSRTSGGYEQYF. The V and J genes are TRBV28 and TRBJ2-7; 11 nucleotides line up with TRBD2. Germline loops: CDR1 MDHEN, CDR2 SYDVKM. V gave up 6 bases and J gave up 4 bases; unmatched junction bases: 5. This CDR3 region has 14 residues.